The 2 T cell receptor beta chains reported below all come from one sample, sequenced in a study of Ad26.COV2.S vaccination and SARS-CoV-2 variants. The method was immunoSEQ multiplex PCR; TCRdb's version includes in-frame clones alone and lacks a portion of them. The sample lists approximately 250,000 clones; 87% were seen once. Treatment reported: around 19 received Ad26.COV2.S at low or high dose, single or two shots; about 5 received placebo; per-sample allocation not given. Material that was analyzed had been drawn on day 63 after the first vaccine or placebo injection. The specimen was peripheral blood, collected in a trial of Ad26.COV2.S vaccine versus placebo. The receptors were gathered from a person aged 18-60 years who received the Ad26.COV2.S COVID-19 vaccine or a placebo.

The chain is built from TRBV6-5 and TRBJ2-1; D uncertain. The CDR3 sequence is 14 residues long. Trimming removed 6 bases at V and 6 bases at J, with 15 bases between. CDR1 and CDR2 (germline): MNHEY, SVGAGI. In nucleotides, the CDR3 is TGTGCCAGCAGACTATCAGCTGTAGGCAATGAGCAGTTCTTC. Its protein product is CASRLSAVGNEQFF.

This clone was recorded a few times. The rearrangement links TRBV24-1 to TRBJ1-5; D uncertain. The germline gives CDR1 KGHDR, CDR2 SFDVKD. Between the trimmed V and J ends, which lost 6 bases and 4 bases, there was a span of 9 bases. The CDR3 spans 13 residues. CDR3 sequence reads: CATSSDGNQPQHF. For the CDR3, the DNA is TGTGCCACCAGTTCGGACGGAAATCAGCCCCAGCATTTT.